These 15 T cell receptor beta chains originate from one sample sequenced in a study of technical replicates of blood from a few donors. TCRdb's copy holds only in-frame clones and misses some; the assay was immunoSEQ multiplex PCR. The data contain 7,500 to 9,000 clones, 75% to 90% of them singletons. The source material was PBMCs. These receptors all come from a human donor in good health.

The CDR3 loop is CASSLEGVHEQFF. CDR3 DNA: TGTGCCAGCAGCTTAGAAGGGGTGCATGAGCAGTTCTTC. V gene TRBV7-9 combines with J gene TRBJ2-1, with D possibly being TRBD1 (5 bases). V gave up 1 base and J gave up 8 bases, with 9 bases separating them. The CDR3 totals 13 residues. In germline, CDR1 is SEHNR, CDR2 FQNEAQ (reference sequence).

This rearrangement joins TRBV29-1 to TRBJ1-2; TRBD1 might be the D (5 bases). Germline V gives CDR1 SQVTM, CDR2 ANQGSEA. V was cut by 3 bases and J by 8 bases, with 16 bases left in between. The CDR3 totals 13 residues. The CDR3: CSVEFRGLGGYTF. The DNA of the CDR3 is TGCAGCGTTGAGTTTAGGGGATTAGGGGGCTACACCTTC.

The CDR3: CASSPSGGTGGVGTEAFF. The CDR3 coding sequence is TGTGCCAGCAGTCCTTCCGGAGGCACTGGAGGGGTAGGCACTGAAGCTTTCTTT. The chain combines TRBV2 with TRBJ1-1; TRBD1 is a possible D gene (5 bases). Trimming took off 5 bases at V and 4 bases at J, with 26 bases between the two ends. CDR3 length equals 18 residues. Germline CDR1 reads SNHLY; CDR2 reads FYNNEI.

The rearrangement joins TRBV2 to TRBJ1-5; 9 positions match TRBD1. V dropped 8 bases and J dropped 0; count of bases not matched to a gene: 8. Germline assignment: CDR1 SNHLY and CDR2 FYNNEI. The length of the CDR3 is 16 residues. For the CDR3, the DNA is TGTGCCAGCTCCCCCCGGACAGGGGATAGCAATCAGCCCCAGCATTTT. This sequence encodes CASSPRTGDSNQPQHF.

The chain couples TRBV4-1 to TRBJ1-3, with D uncertain. This CDR3 has 15 residues. Trimming pared 1 base from V and 0 bases from J, leaving 7 bases between. Germline assignment: CDR1 MGHRA and CDR2 YSYEKL. The CDR3 here is CASSQATDSGNTIYF. The DNA for the CDR3 is TGCGCCAGCAGCCAAGCGACTGACTCTGGAAACACCATATATTTT.

The DNA for the CDR3 is TGCGCCAGCAGCAGAGGGACTAGTGCAGATACGCAGTATTTT. It yields the protein CASSRGTSADTQYF. This chain connects TRBV10-1 to TRBJ2-3, with 8 bases that match TRBD2. The CDR3 has 14 amino acids. Germline loops: CDR1 WNHNN, CDR2 SYGVQD (reference sequence). Losses at the gene ends were 6 bases for V and 4 bases for J; bases not matched to a gene: 6.

J is TRBJ2-7 and V is TRBV29-1, with unresolved D. The CDR3 is made up of 13 amino acids. Trimming pared 5 bases from V and 3 bases from J, leaving 14 bases between. CDR1 and CDR2 (germline): SQVTM, ANQGSEA. The CDR3 protein is CSVLLTADYEQYF. CDR3 nucleotide sequence: TGCAGCGTTCTCCTCACTGCTGACTACGAGCAGTACTTC.

The CDR3 bases are TGTGCCAGCAGCTTAGATTACAGAGAAGCTTTCTTT. Protein product: CASSLDYREAFF. The J gene is TRBJ1-1, the V gene TRBV7-9, with unresolved D. The CDR3 has 12 residues. Germline CDR1 reads SEHNR; CDR2 reads FQNEAQ (reference sequence). V was clipped by 1 base and J by 8 bases, with 8 bases between them. Using reference TRBV7-9 and TRBJ1-1 for the parts outside the CDR3, the full variable domain is DTGVSQNPRHKITKRGQNVTFRCDPISEHNRLYWYRQTLGQGPEFLTYFQNEAQLEKSRLLSDRFSAERPKGSFSTLEIQRTEQGDSAMYLCASSLDYREAFFGQGTRLTVV.

The rearrangement joins TRBV19 to TRBJ1-1; 8 bases are a match to TRBD1. The germline V gene encodes CDR1 LNHDA and CDR2 SQIVND (reference sequence). The CDR3 totals 15 residues. Trimming cost V 6 bases and J 1 base; bases outside gene matches: 7. CDR3 region: CASRVQGAQNTEAFF. The CDR3 DNA reads as TGTGCCAGTAGAGTTCAGGGGGCGCAGAACACTGAAGCTTTCTTT. Together with reference TRBV19 and TRBJ1-1, the CDR3 gives the full variable domain: DGGITQSPKYLFRKEGQNVTLSCEQNLNHDAMYWYRQDPGQGLRLIYYSQIVNDFQKGDIAEGYSVSREKKESFPLTVTSAQKNPTAFYLCASRVQGAQNTEAFFGQGTRLTVV.

The chain joins TRBV6-1 to TRBJ2-7; unclear D gene. The CDR3 consists of 10 residues. V was cut by 6 bases and J by 3 bases, with 3 bases left in between. Germline V gives CDR1 MNHNS, CDR2 SASEGT. The chain's CDR3 is CASSFYEQYF. For the CDR3, the DNA is TGTGCCAGCAGCTTCTACGAGCAGTACTTC.

The chain is built from TRBV5-1 and TRBJ2-5; D remains ambiguous. Germline V gene data show CDR1 as SGHRS and CDR2 as YFSETQ. This CDR3 contains 17 residues. Trimming removed 0 bases at V and 2 bases at J, with 17 bases between. The CDR3 region has the DNA TGCGCCAGCAGCTTGGGGCTTCTAGTACCCTCTCAAGAGACCCAGTACTTC. This translates into CASSLGLLVPSQETQYF.

The chain couples TRBV9 to TRBJ2-2, with TRBD1 as a possible D gene (5 bases). Trimming left V 3 bases short and J 2 bases short, with 11 bases between. Germline CDR1 SGDLS, CDR2 YYNGEE. CDR3 size: 15 residues. CDR3 in DNA: TGTGCCAGCAGCGCCGGACACTTAAACACCGGGGAGCTGTTTTTT. It yields the protein CASSAGHLNTGELFF.

The chain uses TRBV2 and TRBJ1-2; 10 bases fit TRBD1. V trimming: 4 bases; J trimming: 5 bases; junction bases outside the gene matches: 13. Germline V gives CDR1 SNHLY, CDR2 FYNNEI. This CDR3 comprises 17 residues. DNA of the CDR3: TGTGCCAGCAGTGGGGAAGTCCGGGACAGGGGTTGGTATGGCTACACCTTC. Amino acid sequence: CASSGEVRDRGWYGYTF.

The CDR3 region has the DNA TGCGCCAGCAGCTTGGGAAGCTTGGCGGGAGGCAATGAGCAGTTCTTC. Protein product: CASSLGSLAGGNEQFF. The chain recombines TRBV5-1 with TRBJ2-1; 8 bases map to TRBD2. Germline V lookup: CDR1 SGHRS, CDR2 YFSETQ. The CDR3 sequence is 16 residues long. V lost 0 bases and J lost 6; bases outside the gene matches: 8.

The rearrangement links TRBV5-6 to TRBJ1-1; D is possibly TRBD1 (6 bases). Germline CDR1 and CDR2: SGHDT and YYEEEE. This CDR3 region has 14 residues. V dropped 3 bases and J dropped 1 base, with 10 bases sitting between them. The CDR3 region is CASSYGGGNTEAFF. The CDR3 DNA is TGTGCCAGCAGCTATGGGGGCGGGAACACTGAAGCTTTCTTT.